These 30 T cell receptor beta chains were all obtained from the same sample, sequenced in a study of T cell therapy after organ transplantation. Clones were read by immunoSEQ multiplex PCR, and TCRdb kept only the in-frame ones, dropping some. The sample includes approximately 52,000 clones, about 94% of them seen just once. Antigen specificity for these receptors is unknown. The specimen was CD8+ T cells from blood, collected before autologous CMV-specific T cell therapy. The receptors originated from a human patient who had received a solid organ transplant and had CMV disease.

This clone occurred a few times. The chain employs TRBV6-1 and TRBJ1-1; perhaps TRBD1 as D (5 bases). Germline V gives CDR1 MNHNS, CDR2 SASEGT. The CDR3 has 14 residues. Trimming cost V 7 bases and J 4 bases, with 16 bases left between them. CDR3 amino acids: CASTRRGVGTEAFF. CDR3 coding DNA: TGTGCCAGCACAAGACGGGGCGTGGGCACTGAAGCTTTCTTT.

This clone has more than one count but fewer than ten. This rearrangement joins TRBV7-6 to TRBJ1-2; D is possibly TRBD1 (6 bases). Per germline, CDR1 SGHVS and CDR2 FNYEAQ. The ends were cut back, 5 bases at V and 8 bases at J, with 12 bases in the middle. CDR3 length: 12 residues. This CDR3 reads CASSPQQGGYTF. The CDR3 DNA sequence: TGTGCCAGCAGCCCACAACAGGGCGGCTACACCTTC.

The rearrangement links TRBV30 to TRBJ1-3; a possible D gene is TRBD1 (6 bases). Germline CDR1 is GTSNPN and CDR2 is SVGIG (reference sequence). The CDR3 runs 16 residues. Between the trimmed V and J ends, which lost 2 bases and 3 bases, there was a span of 17 bases. CDR3 sequence (DNA): TGTGCCTGGAGTTTTAGGGCACAGGGAAGTGGAAACACCATATATTTT. Protein: CAWSFRAQGSGNTIYF.

V usage is TRBV6-6 and J usage is TRBJ1-1; D perhaps matches TRBD1 (6 bases). The V end lost 5 bases, the J end lost 1 base, and 8 bases lay between the germline ends. The CDR3 contains 13 residues. Germline values: CDR1 MNHNY, CDR2 SVGAGI (reference sequence). As DNA, the CDR3 is TGTGCCAGCAGTCGGACAGAGAACACTGAAGCTTTCTTT. Its translation is CASSRTENTEAFF.

The rearrangement links TRBV13 to TRBJ2-3, with 7 positions matching TRBD2. The trim removed 5 bases at V and 0 bases at J, leaving 8 bases unmatched. The CDR3 covers 16 residues. Looked up from germline, CDR1 is PRHDT and CDR2 is FYEKMQ (reference sequence). The CDR3 DNA is TGTGCCAGCAGCGCGTCTAGCGGATTGAGCACAGATACGCAGTATTTT. Its translation is CASSASSGLSTDTQYF.

The chain uses TRBV4-2 and TRBJ1-2; tentative D call: TRBD1 (6 bases). Germline values: CDR1 LGHNA, CDR2 YNFKEQ. V was trimmed by 0 bases and J by 6 bases, leaving 14 bases between them. The CDR3 covers 15 residues. CDR3 sequence reads: CASSQDVSRGDGYTF. In DNA form, the CDR3 reads TGTGCCAGCAGCCAAGATGTATCCAGGGGTGATGGCTACACCTTC.

V gene TRBV6-4 combines with J gene TRBJ2-1, with D unresolved. V was pared by 5 bases and J by 5 bases, with 10 bases between. Germline assignment: CDR1 MRHNA and CDR2 SNTAGT. The CDR3 consists of 13 residues. This CDR3 reads CASSPDENNEQFF. Written as DNA, the CDR3 is TGTGCCAGCAGTCCGGACGAGAACAATGAGCAGTTCTTC.

The genes are TRBV30 and TRBJ1-2; D not resolved. The CDR3 is 14 amino acids. V was trimmed by 0 bases and J by 3 bases, leaving 11 bases between them. Germline V lookup: CDR1 GTSNPN, CDR2 SVGIG (reference sequence). The DNA for the CDR3 is TGTGCCTGGAGTGTAGTGGGAAGGGACTATGGCTACACCTTC. It yields the protein CAWSVVGRDYGYTF.

J is TRBJ1-4 and V is TRBV5-1; 11 nucleotides agree with TRBD1. This CDR3 contains 15 residues. Losses at the gene ends were 4 bases for V and 7 bases for J; bases not matched to a gene: 6. In germline, CDR1 is SGHRS, CDR2 YFSETQ. CDR3 sequence: CASSVGQGAPEKLFF. For the CDR3, the DNA is TGCGCCAGCAGCGTAGGACAGGGGGCGCCTGAAAAACTGTTTTTT. Together with reference TRBV5-1 and TRBJ1-4, the CDR3 gives the full variable domain: KAGVTQTPRYLIKTRGQQVTLSCSPISGHRSVSWYQQTPGQGLQFLFEYFSETQRNKGNFPGRFSGRQFSNSRSEMNVSTLELGDSALYLCASSVGQGAPEKLFFGSGTQLSVL.

The genes are TRBV6-5 and TRBJ1-1, with TRBD1 identical over 12 bases. The CDR3 consists of 15 residues. V dropped 6 bases and J dropped 5; count of bases not matched to a gene: 7. Germline lookup yields CDR1 MNHEY and CDR2 SVGAGI. The CDR3 nucleotides read TGTGCCAGCAGCTCGGGACAGGGGGCCTGGACTGAAGCTTTCTTT. Protein sequence: CASSSGQGAWTEAFF.

The J gene is TRBJ2-2, the V gene TRBV29-1, with 8 bases fitting TRBD2. The CDR3 contains 14 residues. The junction had 5 bases not matched to a gene; V was cut back by 8 bases and J by 0 bases. Germline V gives CDR1 SQVTM, CDR2 ANQGSEA. CDR3 residues: CSPLAGTNTGELFF. DNA of the CDR3: TGCAGCCCCTTAGCGGGAACGAACACCGGGGAGCTGTTTTTT.

This rearrangement joins TRBV6-4 to TRBJ1-2; TRBD1 aligns across 9 bases. There are 19 residues in the CDR3. V shed 1 base, J shed 7 bases, and the junction held 19 bases outside the gene matches. CDR1 and CDR2 (germline): MRHNA, SNTAGT. As DNA, the CDR3 is TGTGCCAGCAGTGACTTTCTTCCCCCCGGGACAGGGACAGGGACTGGCTACACCTTC. Translation: CASSDFLPPGTGTGTGYTF.

The chain recombines TRBV19 with TRBJ1-4; 12 nucleotides align to TRBD1. With 8 bases clipped from V and 8 bases from J, the junction kept 15 bases outside the gene matches. The CDR3 sequence is 17 residues long. The germline CDR1 and CDR2 sequences are LNHDA and SQIVND (reference sequence). The chain's CDR3 is CASCEWAGTGGKEKLFF. The CDR3 DNA follows: TGTGCCAGTTGCGAATGGGCCGGGACAGGGGGCAAGGAAAAACTGTTTTTT.

The chain links TRBV30 to TRBJ1-4; D not resolved. Germline CDR1 and CDR2: GTSNPN and SVGIG (reference sequence). The CDR3 spans 13 residues. V lost 4 bases, J lost 4 bases, and 10 bases lay in between. For the CDR3, the DNA is TGTGCCTGGACAAGCAGCCTTAATGAAAAACTGTTTTTT. Translating it yields CAWTSSLNEKLFF.

The chain employs TRBV4-1 and TRBJ2-2; D is undetermined. V lost 4 bases and J lost 2, with 5 bases in between. Germline values: CDR1 MGHRA, CDR2 YSYEKL. This CDR3 spans 13 amino acids. CDR3 in amino acids: CASSPTNTGELFF. The CDR3 DNA reads TGCGCCAGCAGCCCTACTAACACCGGGGAGCTGTTTTTT.

This sequence joins TRBV30 and TRBJ2-7, with 7 bases aligning to TRBD1. Germline V gene data show CDR1 as GTSNPN and CDR2 as SVGIG (reference sequence). The CDR3 extends over 15 amino acids. After removal of 2 bases from V and 3 bases from J, the junction contained 10 bases not matched to a gene. CDR3 amino acids: CAWSLPLGGIYEQYF. CDR3 DNA sequence: TGTGCCTGGAGTCTCCCATTAGGGGGCATCTACGAGCAGTACTTC.

The genes are TRBV7-9 and TRBJ1-1, with 12 nucleotides matching TRBD1. The V gene's germline CDR1 is SEHNR and CDR2 FQNEAQ (reference sequence). V lost 8 bases and J lost 6; bases outside the gene matches: 7. The CDR3 spans 14 residues. In DNA form, the CDR3 reads TGTGCCAGCCGGGACAGGGGGCCTGTGGCTGAAGCTTTCTTT. The encoded protein is CASRDRGPVAEAFF.

The chain is built from TRBV9 and TRBJ2-7, with 11 bases aligning to TRBD2. The CDR3 extends over 17 amino acids. Trimming at V came to 0 bases and at J to 8 bases, leaving 13 bases not matched to a gene. CDR1 is SGDLS, CDR2 YYNGEE, per germline. The CDR3 DNA reads as TGTGCCAGCAGCGTAGGGCTAGCGGGGGGCCTCGGCCCTCAGCAGTACTTC. It is translated as CASSVGLAGGLGPQQYF.

The chain carries TRBV9 and TRBJ2-2; 9 nucleotides agree with TRBD2. Germline V gene data show CDR1 as SGDLS and CDR2 as YYNGEE. V shed 4 bases, J shed 4 bases, and the junction held 14 bases outside the gene matches. The CDR3 has 18 amino acids. CDR3 nucleotide sequence: TGTGCCAGCAGCCCCGCGGTAGCGGGGGCCTCGTTCACCGGGGAGCTGTTTTTT. Translation: CASSPAVAGASFTGELFF.

The chain employs TRBV7-8 and TRBJ1-1; D is unresolved. Germline CDR1 and CDR2: SGHVS and FQNEAQ. This CDR3 has 14 residues. Trimming pared 2 bases from V and 0 bases from J, leaving 7 bases between. DNA of the CDR3: TGTGCCAGCAGCTTAACGGAAATGAACACTGAAGCTTTCTTT. This translates into CASSLTEMNTEAFF.

On this clone itself: Additional DNA sequences in this sample encode the identical CDR3. The V call is TRBV7-8, the J call TRBJ1-5; D perhaps matches TRBD1 (5 bases). V gave up 5 bases and J gave up 0 bases, with 17 bases separating them. The CDR3 runs to 17 residues. Per germline, CDR1 SGHVS and CDR2 FQNEAQ. CDR3 sequence: CASSPNNRRYSNQPQHF. CDR3 bases: TGTGCCAGCAGCCCCAACAACAGGCGTTATAGCAATCAGCCCCAGCATTTT. Variable domain in full (rest from reference TRBV7-8 and TRBJ1-5): GAGVSQSPRYKVAKRGQDVALRCDPISGHVSLFWYQQALGQGPEFLTYFQNEAQLDKSGLPSDRFFAERPEGSVSTLKIQRTQQEDSAVYLCASSPNNRRYSNQPQHFGDGTRLSIL.

V gene TRBV19 combines with J gene TRBJ2-1, with TRBD1 matching 9 bases. From germline, CDR1 is LNHDA and CDR2 SQIVND (reference sequence). The CDR3 runs to 16 residues. Trimming removed 3 bases from V and 7 bases from J; junction bases left unmatched: 10. In DNA, the CDR3 is TGTGCCAGTAGTATGGGGGACAGGGCTCTACAGAATGAGCAGTTCTTC. It translates to CASSMGDRALQNEQFF. The variable domain in full, with the rest retrieved from reference TRBV19 and TRBJ2-1, is DGGITQSPKYLFRKEGQNVTLSCEQNLNHDAMYWYRQDPGQGLRLIYYSQIVNDFQKGDIAEGYSVSREKKESFPLTVTSAQKNPTAFYLCASSMGDRALQNEQFFGPGTRLTVL.

This clone is a singleton in its sample. The CDR3, as DNA: TGTGCCAGCAGCTTAGTGGCGGGGTACGAGCAGTACTTC. Translation gives CASSLVAGYEQYF. The chain employs TRBV7-2 and TRBJ2-7; a weak D match, TRBD2 (6 bases). The CDR3 loop spans 13 amino acids. The V end was cut by 1 base, the J end by 4 bases, with 8 bases between. Germline CDR1 reads SGHTA; CDR2 reads FQGNSA.

The chain couples TRBV11-2 to TRBJ2-5; no firm D call. The CDR3 is 13 amino acids. V gave up 3 bases and J gave up 1 base, with 6 bases separating them. CDR1 is SGHAT and CDR2 is FQNNGV in the germline V gene. The CDR3 DNA follows: TGTGCCAGCAGCTTGGAAGTCCAAGAGACCCAGTACTTC. The encoded protein is CASSLEVQETQYF.

The genes are TRBV19 and TRBJ2-7, with 9 bases matching TRBD2. Germline V gives CDR1 LNHDA, CDR2 SQIVND (reference sequence). The ends lost 7 bases at V and 2 bases at J; junction bases unmatched: 9. The CDR3 has 15 amino acids. CDR3 sequence: CASTPAGGSPYEQYF. The CDR3 bases are TGTGCCAGTACTCCGGCGGGGGGGAGCCCCTACGAGCAGTACTTC.

This clone was detected once. V is TRBV7-9 and J is TRBJ2-3; D is unclear. Germline CDR1 SEHNR, CDR2 FQNEAQ (reference sequence). Trimming left V 7 bases short and J 5 bases short, with 13 bases between. This CDR3 has 13 residues. Written as DNA, the CDR3 is TGTGCCAGCACCCTCATGCGAGGAGATACGCAGTATTTT. Protein: CASTLMRGDTQYF.

As to this clone: This sample also contains other DNA sequences that code for the same CDR3. The chain links TRBV7-8 to TRBJ1-3; no clear D. Trimming cost V 1 base and J 1 base, with 8 bases left between them. Germline CDR1 and CDR2: SGHVS and FQNEAQ. The CDR3 is 15 residues long. The CDR3 reads CASSLGWNSGNTIYF. The CDR3 DNA sequence: TGTGCCAGCAGCTTAGGCTGGAATTCTGGAAACACCATATATTTT.

This clone was detected once. The V call is TRBV11-2, the J call TRBJ1-6; D is undetermined. The CDR3 contains 17 residues. V was pared by 2 bases and J by 13 bases, with 24 bases between. The germline CDR1 and CDR2 sequences are SGHAT and FQNNGV. This chain's CDR3 is CASSLPFHEVGNFPLHF. The CDR3 DNA reads TGTGCCAGCAGCTTACCTTTCCATGAGGTGGGAAATTTCCCCCTCCACTTT.

The chain recombines TRBV6-5 with TRBJ1-2; no reliable D call. The V end was cut by 0 bases, the J end by 3 bases, with 5 bases between. The CDR3 consists of 13 residues. The germline V gene has CDR1 MNHEY and CDR2 SVGAGI. The CDR3 here is CASSYSPYYGYTF. Written as DNA, the CDR3 is TGTGCCAGCAGTTACTCCCCCTACTATGGCTACACCTTC.

V and J are TRBV11-2 and TRBJ1-2; D is perhaps TRBD1 (6 bases). The CDR3 is made up of 13 amino acids. V was cut by 2 bases and J by 3 bases, with 7 bases left in between. The V gene's germline CDR1 is SGHAT and CDR2 FQNNGV. This chain's CDR3 is CASSLRQDYGYTF. The CDR3 DNA sequence: TGTGCCAGCAGCTTACGACAGGACTATGGCTACACCTTC. Full variable domain (rest looked up from reference TRBV11-2 and TRBJ1-2): EAGVAQSPRYKIIEKRQSVAFWCNPISGHATLYWYQQILGQGPKLLIQFQNNGVVDDSQLPKDRFSAERLKGVDSTLKIQPAKLEDSAVYLCASSLRQDYGYTFGSGTRLTVV.